This T cell receptor (beta chain) was identified in a study of blood T cell repertoires in COVID-19. The CDR3 runs to 13 residues. Trimming pared 0 bases from V and 8 bases from J, leaving 10 bases between. TCRdb keeps only in-frame clones here, not all; method: immunoSEQ multiplex PCR. Of about 200,000 clones listed, 80% are singletons. The receptor's source is a woman aged 40 to 50 with acute COVID-19. The chain carries TRBV12-3 or TRBV12-4 and TRBJ1-1; D is undetermined. The source material was PBMCs or T cells enriched from blood (not recorded which). Here the CDR3 reads CASSLAMREEAFF. The CDR3 bases are TGTGCCAGCAGTTTAGCGATGAGGGAGGAAGCTTTCTTT.